This T cell receptor beta chain was profiled in a study of shared clonotypes between healthy human individuals. Study context: Plates per donor: three CD4 naive, three CD4 memory, two CD8 naive, one CD8 memory.

Study-level results: Relative to memory subsets, naive subsets generally showed larger estimated richness. For sorted subsets, rarefaction showed incomplete sequencing despite large depth.

The repertoire was sequenced with immunoSEQ multiplex PCR; TCRdb's copy has only in-frame clones and lacks some. The sample consists of some 2.1 million clones, about 95% of them appearing once. On this clone itself: Its antigen remains unknown.

All participating donors were Caucasian adults from Nashville, Tennessee. This CDR3 is 12 amino acids long. Germline V gene lookup returns CDR1 MNHNS and CDR2 SASEGT. V was cut by 6 bases and J by 7 bases, with 12 bases left in between. The gene calls are TRBV6-1 and TRBJ1-2; no clear D. Sequencing used naive CD4+ T cells sorted from blood. Noted subset: CD45RA+ positively selected. This sequence was found in a man younger than 35 in good health. CDR3 in amino acids: CASRVIVGGYTF. CDR3 bases: TGTGCCAGCAGAGTCATCGTGGGTGGCTACACCTTC.